This T cell receptor beta chain originates from a study of blood T cell repertoires in COVID-19. The study recruited people aged about 18 to 95 years across about two dozen US areas. Participant-reported clinical history was the basis for cohort assignment. Generated by immunoSEQ multiplex PCR, the TCRdb table keeps only in-frame clones and is missing some. The sample lists over 350,000 clones; 85% to 90% were seen once. The CDR3 extends over 17 amino acids. Germline CDR1 is SGHAT and CDR2 is FQNNGV. Unmatched junction bases numbered 8, after V lost 1 base and J lost 4 bases. This receptor was identified in a woman younger than 45 with acute COVID-19. The sample consisted of PBMCs or T cells enriched from blood (not recorded which). V and J are TRBV11-2 and TRBJ2-3; TRBD2 matches 10 bases. In DNA, the CDR3 is TGTGCCAGCAGCTTAGTCGTTAGCGGGGGGATCCCAGATACGCAGTATTTT. This translates into CASSLVVSGGIPDTQYF.